This TCR beta chain was sequenced in a study of shared clonotypes between healthy human individuals. Trimming removed 0 bases from V and 8 bases from J, with 12 bases in between. This CDR3 comprises 14 residues. Looked up from germline, CDR1 is SGHRS and CDR2 is YFSETQ. Here immunoSEQ multiplex PCR was the method, and the copy in TCRdb shows in-frame clones only, minus some. Of about half a million clones listed, around 73% are singletons. V and J are TRBV5-1 and TRBJ2-1; a weak D match, TRBD2 (5 bases). Sequencing was carried out using PBMCs. The sequence was collected from a woman between 40 and 50 years old in good health. Some clones in this sample may be carry-over from other donors' samples. In DNA form, the CDR3 reads TGCGCCAGCAGCTTGGGGGAGAGGTGGGATGAGCAGTTCTTC. This encodes CASSLGERWDEQFF.